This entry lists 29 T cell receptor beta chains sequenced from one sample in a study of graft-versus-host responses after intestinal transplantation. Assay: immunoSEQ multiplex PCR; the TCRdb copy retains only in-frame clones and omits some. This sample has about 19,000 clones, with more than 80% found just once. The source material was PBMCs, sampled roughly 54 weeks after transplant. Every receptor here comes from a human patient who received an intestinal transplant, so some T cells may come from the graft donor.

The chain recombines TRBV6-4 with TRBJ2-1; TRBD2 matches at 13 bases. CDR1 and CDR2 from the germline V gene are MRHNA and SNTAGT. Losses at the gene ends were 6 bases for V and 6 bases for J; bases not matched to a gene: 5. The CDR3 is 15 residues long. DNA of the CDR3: TGTGCCAGCAGCCCCACTAGCGGGGGGGCCAATGAGCAGTTCTTC. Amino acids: CASSPTSGGANEQFF.

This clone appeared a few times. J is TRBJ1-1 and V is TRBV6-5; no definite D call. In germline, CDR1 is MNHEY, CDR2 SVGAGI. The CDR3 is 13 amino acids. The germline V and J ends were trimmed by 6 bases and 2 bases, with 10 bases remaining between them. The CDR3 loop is CASRVTCNTEAFF. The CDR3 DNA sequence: TGTGCCAGCAGGGTGACCTGTAACACTGAAGCTTTCTTT.

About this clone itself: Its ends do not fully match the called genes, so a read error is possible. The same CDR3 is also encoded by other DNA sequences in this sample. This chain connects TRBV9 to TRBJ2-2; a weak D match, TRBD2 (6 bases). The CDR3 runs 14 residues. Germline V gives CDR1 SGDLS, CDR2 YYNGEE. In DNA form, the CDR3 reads TGCGCCAGCAGCGTAGGAGGGCTAACGGGGGAGCTGTTTTTT. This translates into CASSVGGLTGELFF.

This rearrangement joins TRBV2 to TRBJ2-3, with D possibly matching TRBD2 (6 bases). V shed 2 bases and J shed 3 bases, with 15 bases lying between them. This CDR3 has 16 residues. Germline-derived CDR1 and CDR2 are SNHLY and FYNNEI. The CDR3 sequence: CASSERETDYTDTQYF. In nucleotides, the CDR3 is TGTGCCAGCAGTGAACGGGAGACAGATTATACAGATACGCAGTATTTT.

This CDR3 reads CASSLYAGVNTGELFF. Here the CDR3 DNA reads TGTGCCAGCAGCTTATATGCGGGGGTGAACACCGGGGAGCTGTTTTTT. The rearrangement joins TRBV7-6 to TRBJ2-2, with 7 bases lining up with TRBD2. CDR3 length equals 16 residues. The J segment lost 1 base and the V segment lost 2 bases, leaving 4 bases of the junction unmatched. CDR1 and CDR2 from the germline V gene are SGHVS and FNYEAQ.

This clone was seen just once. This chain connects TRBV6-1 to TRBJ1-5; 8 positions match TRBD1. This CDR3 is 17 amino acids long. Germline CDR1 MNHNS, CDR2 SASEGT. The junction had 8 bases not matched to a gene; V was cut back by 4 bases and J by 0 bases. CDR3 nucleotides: TGTGCCAGCAGTGTGGCAGGGGGCAGCAATAGCAATCAGCCCCAGCATTTT. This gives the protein CASSVAGGSNSNQPQHF.

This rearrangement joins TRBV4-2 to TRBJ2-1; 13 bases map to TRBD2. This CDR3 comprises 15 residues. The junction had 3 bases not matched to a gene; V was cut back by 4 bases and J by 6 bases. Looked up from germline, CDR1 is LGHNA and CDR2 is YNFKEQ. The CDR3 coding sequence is TGTGCCAGCAGCCCAACTAGCGGGGGGGCCAATGAGCAGTTCTTC. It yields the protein CASSPTSGGANEQFF.

The CDR3 here is CASSADRTSGGYNEQFF. The DNA of the CDR3 is TGTGCCAGCAGCGCAGACCGGACTAGCGGGGGTTACAATGAGCAGTTCTTC. The chain employs TRBV13 and TRBJ2-1, with 13 bases that match TRBD2. Germline assignment: CDR1 PRHDT and CDR2 FYEKMQ (reference sequence). CDR3 size: 17 residues. V shed 5 bases, J shed 4 bases, and the junction held 8 bases outside the gene matches. Full variable domain (remainder filled in from reference TRBV13 and TRBJ2-1): AAGVIQSPRHLIKEKRETATLKCYPIPRHDTVYWYQQGPGQDPQFLISFYEKMQSDKGSIPDRFSAQQFSDYHSELNMSSLELGDSALYFCASSADRTSGGYNEQFFGPGTRLTVL.

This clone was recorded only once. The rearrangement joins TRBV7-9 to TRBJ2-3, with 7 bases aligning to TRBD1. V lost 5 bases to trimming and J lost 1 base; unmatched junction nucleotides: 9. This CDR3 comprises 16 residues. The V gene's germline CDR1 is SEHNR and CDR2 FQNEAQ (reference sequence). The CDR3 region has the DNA TGTGCCAGCAGCGAAACAGGGGAATGGGGCACAGATACGCAGTATTTT. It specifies CASSETGEWGTDTQYF.

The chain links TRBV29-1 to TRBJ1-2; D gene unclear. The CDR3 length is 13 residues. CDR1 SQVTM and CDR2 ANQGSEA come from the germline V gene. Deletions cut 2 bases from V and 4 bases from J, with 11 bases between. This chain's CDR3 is CSVEWGDIYGYTF. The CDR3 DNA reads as TGCAGCGTTGAATGGGGTGATATCTATGGCTACACCTTC.

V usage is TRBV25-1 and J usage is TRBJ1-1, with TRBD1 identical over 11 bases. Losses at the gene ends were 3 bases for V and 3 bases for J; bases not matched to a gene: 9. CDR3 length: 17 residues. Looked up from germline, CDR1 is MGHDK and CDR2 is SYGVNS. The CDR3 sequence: CASSDSLRDRGDTEAFF. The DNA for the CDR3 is TGTGCCAGCAGTGACTCCCTCCGGGACAGGGGGGACACTGAAGCTTTCTTT.

In nucleotides, the CDR3 is TGCAGCGGGACGGAGAACACCGGGGAGCTGTTTTTT. It encodes CSGTENTGELFF. The V call is TRBV29-1, the J call TRBJ2-2; no definite D call. The ends were cut back, 7 bases at V and 1 base at J, with 7 bases in the middle. Germline V lookup: CDR1 SQVTM, CDR2 ANQGSEA. CDR3 length: 12 residues.

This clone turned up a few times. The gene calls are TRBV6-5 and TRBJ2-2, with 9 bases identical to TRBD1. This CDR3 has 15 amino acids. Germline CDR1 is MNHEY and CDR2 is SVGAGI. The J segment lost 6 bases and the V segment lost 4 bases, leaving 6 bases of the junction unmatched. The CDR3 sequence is CASSSTGGLPGELFF. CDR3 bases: TGTGCCAGCAGTTCGACAGGGGGGCTCCCCGGGGAGCTGTTTTTT.

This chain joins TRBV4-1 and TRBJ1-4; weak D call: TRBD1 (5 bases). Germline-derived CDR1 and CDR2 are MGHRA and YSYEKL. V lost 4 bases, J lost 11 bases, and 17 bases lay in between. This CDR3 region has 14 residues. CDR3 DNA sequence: TGCGCCAGCAGCCGTCGGGGGGATCCGGGGAAACTGTTTTTT. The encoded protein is CASSRRGDPGKLFF.

CDR3: CASAGYQQETQYF. DNA of the CDR3: TGTGCCAGCGCGGGGTACCAGCAAGAGACCCAGTACTTC. The chain links TRBV19 to TRBJ2-5, with a possible D match to TRBD2 (6 bases). Trimming shortened V by 9 bases and J by 2 bases, and 13 bases separated the two germline ends. Germline CDR1 LNHDA, CDR2 SQIVND (reference sequence). CDR3 size: 13 residues.

CDR3 coding DNA: TGTGCCAGCAGTGAAGGGGCTAGCGACTACAATGAGCAGTTCTTC. It encodes CASSEGASDYNEQFF. J is TRBJ2-1 and V is TRBV6-1, with D perhaps TRBD2 (6 bases). In germline, CDR1 is MNHNS, CDR2 SASEGT. Trimming removed 1 base from V and 3 bases from J, with 10 bases in between. The CDR3 is made up of 15 amino acids.

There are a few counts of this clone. CDR3 DNA: TGCGCCAGCAGCTTGGGGGGACGGGAAAAACTGTTTTTT. Its protein product is CASSLGGREKLFF. The rearrangement joins TRBV5-1 to TRBJ1-4, with D maybe TRBD1 (5 bases). V lost 0 bases, J lost 8 bases, and 8 bases lay in between. Germline V gene lookup returns CDR1 SGHRS and CDR2 YFSETQ. CDR3 length: 13 amino acids.

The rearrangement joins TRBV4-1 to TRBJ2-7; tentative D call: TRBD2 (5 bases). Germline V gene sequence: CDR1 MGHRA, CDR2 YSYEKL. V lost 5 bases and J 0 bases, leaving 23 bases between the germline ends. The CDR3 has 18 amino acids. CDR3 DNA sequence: TGCGCCAGCAGCTCAATACAATTACGGGGTTGGACCTCCTACGAGCAGTACTTC. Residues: CASSSIQLRGWTSYEQYF.

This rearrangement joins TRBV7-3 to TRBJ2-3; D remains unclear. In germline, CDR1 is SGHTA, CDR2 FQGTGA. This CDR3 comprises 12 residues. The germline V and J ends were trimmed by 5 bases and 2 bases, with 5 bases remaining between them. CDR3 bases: TGTGCCAGCAGCCTGGACACAGATACGCAGTATTTT. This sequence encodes CASSLDTDTQYF. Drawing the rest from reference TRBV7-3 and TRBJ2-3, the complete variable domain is GAGVSQTPSNKVTEKGKYVELRCDPISGHTALYWYRQSLGQGPEFLIYFQGTGAADDSGLPNDRFFAVRPEGSVSTLKIQRTERGDSAVYLCASSLDTDTQYFGPGTRLTVL.

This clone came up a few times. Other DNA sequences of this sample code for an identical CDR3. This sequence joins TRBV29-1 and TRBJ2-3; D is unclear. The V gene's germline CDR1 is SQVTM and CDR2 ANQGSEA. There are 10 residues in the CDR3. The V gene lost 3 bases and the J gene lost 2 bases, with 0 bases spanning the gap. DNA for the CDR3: TGCAGCGTTGACACAGATACGCAGTATTTT. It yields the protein CSVDTDTQYF.

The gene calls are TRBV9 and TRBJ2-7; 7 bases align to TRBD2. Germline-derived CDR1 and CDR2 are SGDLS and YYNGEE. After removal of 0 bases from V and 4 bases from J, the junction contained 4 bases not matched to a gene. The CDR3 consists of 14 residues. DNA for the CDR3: TGTGCCAGCAGCGTAGCGGGGGAGGGTTACGAGCAGTACTTC. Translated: CASSVAGEGYEQYF.

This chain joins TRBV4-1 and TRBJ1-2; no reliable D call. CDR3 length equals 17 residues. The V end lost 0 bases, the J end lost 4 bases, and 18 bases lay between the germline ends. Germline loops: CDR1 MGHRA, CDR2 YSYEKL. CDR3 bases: TGCGCCAGCAGCCAAGATCTCCAGGCCTCCGCGATCTATGGCTACACCTTC. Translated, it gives CASSQDLQASAIYGYTF.

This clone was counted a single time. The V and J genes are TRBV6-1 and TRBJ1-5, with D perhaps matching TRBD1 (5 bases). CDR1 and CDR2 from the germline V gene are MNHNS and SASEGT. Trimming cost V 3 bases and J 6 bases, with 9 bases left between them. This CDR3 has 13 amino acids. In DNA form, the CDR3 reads TGTGCCAGCAGTGACAGGGTGGGTCAGCCCCAGCATTTT. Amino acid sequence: CASSDRVGQPQHF.

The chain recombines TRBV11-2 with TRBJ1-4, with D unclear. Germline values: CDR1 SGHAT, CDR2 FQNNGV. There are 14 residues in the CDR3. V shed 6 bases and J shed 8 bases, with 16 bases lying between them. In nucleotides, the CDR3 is TGTGCCAGCAGACCGACAACGGAAGGGGAAAAACTGTTTTTT. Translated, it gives CASRPTTEGEKLFF.

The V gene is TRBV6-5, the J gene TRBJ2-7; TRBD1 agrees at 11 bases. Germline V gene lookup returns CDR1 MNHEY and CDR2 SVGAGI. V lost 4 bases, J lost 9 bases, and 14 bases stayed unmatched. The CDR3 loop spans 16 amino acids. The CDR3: CASSSLSGTGGFRQYF. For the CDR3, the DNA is TGTGCCAGCAGTTCCTTGAGCGGGACAGGGGGGTTCCGGCAGTACTTC.

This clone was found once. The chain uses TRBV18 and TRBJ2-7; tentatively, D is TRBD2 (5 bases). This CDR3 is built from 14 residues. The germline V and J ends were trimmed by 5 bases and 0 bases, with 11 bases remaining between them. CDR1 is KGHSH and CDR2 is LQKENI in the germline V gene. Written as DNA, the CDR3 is TGTGCCAGCTCAGGAGGTCCCAGCTCCTACGAGCAGTACTTC. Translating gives CASSGGPSSYEQYF.

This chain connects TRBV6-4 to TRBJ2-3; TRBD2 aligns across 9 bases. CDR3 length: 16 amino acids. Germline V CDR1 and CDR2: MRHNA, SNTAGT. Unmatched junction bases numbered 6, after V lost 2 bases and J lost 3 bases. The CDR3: CASSDRAGGPTDTQYF. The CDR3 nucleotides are TGTGCCAGCAGTGACAGGGCGGGGGGGCCGACAGATACGCAGTATTTT.

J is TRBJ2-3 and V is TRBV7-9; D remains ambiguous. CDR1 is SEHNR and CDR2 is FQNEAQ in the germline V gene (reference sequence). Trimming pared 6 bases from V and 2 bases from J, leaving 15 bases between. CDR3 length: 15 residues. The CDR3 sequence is CASRVGQSLTDTQYF. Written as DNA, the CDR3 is TGTGCCAGCAGAGTCGGCCAGAGTCTCACAGATACGCAGTATTTT.

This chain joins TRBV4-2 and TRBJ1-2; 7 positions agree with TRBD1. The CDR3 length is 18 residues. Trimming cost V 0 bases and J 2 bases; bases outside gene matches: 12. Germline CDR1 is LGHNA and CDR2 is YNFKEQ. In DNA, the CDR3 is TGTGCCAGCAGCCAAGATCTAAAGGAGGGACAGCTCAACTATGGCTACACCTTC. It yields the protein CASSQDLKEGQLNYGYTF.